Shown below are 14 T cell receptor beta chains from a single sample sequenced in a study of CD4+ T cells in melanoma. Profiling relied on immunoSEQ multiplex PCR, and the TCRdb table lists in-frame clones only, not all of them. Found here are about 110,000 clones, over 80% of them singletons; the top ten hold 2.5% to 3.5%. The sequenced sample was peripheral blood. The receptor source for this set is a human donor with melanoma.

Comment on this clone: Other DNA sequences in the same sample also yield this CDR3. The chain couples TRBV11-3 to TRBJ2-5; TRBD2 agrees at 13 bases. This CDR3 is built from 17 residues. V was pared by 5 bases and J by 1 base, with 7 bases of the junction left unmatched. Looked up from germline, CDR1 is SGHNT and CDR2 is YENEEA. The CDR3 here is CASSLGTSGKGQETQYF. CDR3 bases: TGTGCCAGCAGCCTTGGGACTAGCGGGAAGGGCCAAGAGACCCAGTACTTC.

CDR3 DNA sequence: TGCGCCAGCAGCCGGGGACAGGGTCTAGGGCCCCAGCATTTT. Protein sequence: CASSRGQGLGPQHF. The chain carries TRBV5-1 and TRBJ1-5, with TRBD1 identical over 9 bases. J lost 9 bases, V lost 4 bases, and 8 bases had no gene match. This CDR3 has 14 residues. CDR1 is SGHRS, CDR2 YFSETQ, per germline.

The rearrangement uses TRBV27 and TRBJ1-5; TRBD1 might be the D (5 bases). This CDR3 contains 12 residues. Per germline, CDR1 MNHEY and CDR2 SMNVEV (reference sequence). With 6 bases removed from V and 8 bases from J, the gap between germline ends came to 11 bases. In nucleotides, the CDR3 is TGTGCCAGCAGCCACGCGGGGGAGCCCCAGCATTTT. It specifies CASSHAGEPQHF.

The CDR3 DNA sequence: TGTGCCAGCAGCTTGTTTGCCGGGACAGGGGTTTTTATTCGCACTGAAGCTTTCTTT. Translation gives CASSLFAGTGVFIRTEAFF. This chain uses TRBV5-8 with TRBJ1-1; 10 bases map to TRBD1. The CDR3 has 19 residues. Unmatched junction bases numbered 16, after V lost 1 base and J lost 4 bases. In germline, CDR1 is SGHTS, CDR2 YDEGEE.

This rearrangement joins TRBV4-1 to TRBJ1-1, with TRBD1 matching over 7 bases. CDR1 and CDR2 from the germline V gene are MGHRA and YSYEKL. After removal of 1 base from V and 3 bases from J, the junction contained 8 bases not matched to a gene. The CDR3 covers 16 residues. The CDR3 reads CASSQGRGGRDTEAFF. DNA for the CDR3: TGCGCCAGCAGCCAAGGAAGAGGGGGCAGGGACACTGAAGCTTTCTTT.

CDR3: CASSVIGLYHEQYF. Written as DNA, the CDR3 is TGTGCCAGTAGCGTGATAGGACTGTACCACGAGCAGTACTTC. The rearrangement joins TRBV19 to TRBJ2-7; maybe TRBD2 (5 bases). Germline V gene lookup returns CDR1 LNHDA and CDR2 SQIVND (reference sequence). The CDR3 consists of 14 residues. V shed 6 bases and J shed 5 bases, with 17 bases lying between them.

The CDR3 coding sequence is TGTGCCAGCAGCTTACCCTCGGGGCCCCCCCAAGAGACCCAGTACTTC. Its translation is CASSLPSGPPQETQYF. V gene TRBV7-2 combines with J gene TRBJ2-5, with D possibly called TRBD1 or TRBD2 (5 bases each). Germline values: CDR1 SGHTA, CDR2 FQGNSA. The CDR3 totals 16 residues. The germline V and J ends were trimmed by 2 bases and 1 base, with 14 bases remaining between them.

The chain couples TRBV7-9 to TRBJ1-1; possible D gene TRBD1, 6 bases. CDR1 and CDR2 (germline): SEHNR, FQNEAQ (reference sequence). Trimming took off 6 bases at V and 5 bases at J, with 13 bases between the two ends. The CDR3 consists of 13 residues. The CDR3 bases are TGTGCCAGCAGGCCTACAGGGAGGACTGAAGCTTTCTTT. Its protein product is CASRPTGRTEAFF.

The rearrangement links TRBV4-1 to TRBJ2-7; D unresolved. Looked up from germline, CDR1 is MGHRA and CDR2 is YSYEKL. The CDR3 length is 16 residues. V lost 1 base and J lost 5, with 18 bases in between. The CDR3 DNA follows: TGCGCCAGCAGCCAAGCAAGATTAGGGTCTAGGGACGAGCAGTACTTC. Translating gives CASSQARLGSRDEQYF.

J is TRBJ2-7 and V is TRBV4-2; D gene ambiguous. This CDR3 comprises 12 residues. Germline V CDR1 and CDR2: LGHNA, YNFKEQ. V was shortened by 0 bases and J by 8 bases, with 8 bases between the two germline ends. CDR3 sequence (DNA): TGTGCCAGCAGCCAAGATCGGGCCCAGCAGTACTTC. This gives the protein CASSQDRAQQYF.

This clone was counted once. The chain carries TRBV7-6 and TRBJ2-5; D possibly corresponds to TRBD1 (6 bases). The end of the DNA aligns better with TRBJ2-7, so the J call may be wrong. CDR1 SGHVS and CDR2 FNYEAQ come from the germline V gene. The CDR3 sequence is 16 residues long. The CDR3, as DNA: TGTGCCAGCACCAATAGCCGGGACAAACAGTACTACGAGCAGTACTTC. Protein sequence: CASTNSRDKQYYEQYF.

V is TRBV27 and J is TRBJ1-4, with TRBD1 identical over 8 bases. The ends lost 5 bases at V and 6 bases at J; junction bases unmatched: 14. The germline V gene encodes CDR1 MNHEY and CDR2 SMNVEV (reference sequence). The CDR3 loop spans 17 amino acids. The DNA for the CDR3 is TGTGCCAGCAGTCCTCTTGAGACAGGGGAAGGGTATGAAAAACTGTTTTTT. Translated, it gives CASSPLETGEGYEKLFF.

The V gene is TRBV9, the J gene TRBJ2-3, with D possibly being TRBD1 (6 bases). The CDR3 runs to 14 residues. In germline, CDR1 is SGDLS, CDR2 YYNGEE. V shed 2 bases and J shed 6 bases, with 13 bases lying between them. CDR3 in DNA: TGTGCCAGCAGCGTGGGCAGGGGTATGGATACGCAGTATTTT. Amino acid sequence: CASSVGRGMDTQYF.

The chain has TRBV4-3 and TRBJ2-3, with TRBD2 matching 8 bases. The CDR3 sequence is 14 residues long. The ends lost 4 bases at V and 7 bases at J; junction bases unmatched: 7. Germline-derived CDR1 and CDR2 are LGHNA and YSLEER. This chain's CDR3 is CASSPGGGKYTQYF. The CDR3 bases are TGCGCCAGCAGCCCCGGCGGGGGGAAATATACGCAGTATTTT.